This T cell receptor (beta chain) was captured in a study of regulatory T cells in long-lasting Graves disease. This CDR3 has 14 residues. Per germline, CDR1 MNHEY and CDR2 SVGAGI. Between the trimmed V and J ends, which lost 2 bases and 5 bases, there was a span of 13 bases. The sample's time point: newly diagnosed GD, antithyroid drugs for less than 3 months. Making the TCR library involved RNA that had been extracted from PBMCs. HTBI primers from iRepertoire and Arm-PCR of CDR3 regions yielded the TCR beta libraries. MiXCR, applied by TCRdb to the multiplex PCR reads, yields one record per CDR3 protein. The repertoire has under 800,000 distinct CDR3 sequences, roughly 15% of them found once; the top ten carry more than 15%. General study findings and limits: Persistent Graves' disease cases displayed lower TCR diversity than newly diagnosed ones. Favored gene segments in persistent disease were TRBV28, TRBJ1-2 and TRBJ2-5.

This clonotype was counted many times. The antigen is undetermined. The sample was also reused in another study, on T cells in Graves' hyperthyroidism and ophthalmopathy. That report notes: In the first-round RT-PCR of the TCR CDR3, the HTBI primer set was used. Blood held most thyroid clonotypes expanded above 0.001 frequency.

This sequence joins TRBV6-5 and TRBJ2-7; D is unclear. The receptor was isolated from a woman aged 25 to 39 with Graves disease. Sequenced material: peripheral blood mononuclear cells (PBMCs), taken at new diagnosis, from a patient treated with antithyroid drugs. The CDR3 region has the DNA TGTGCCAGCAGTTACGGTGGGCCGACCGACGAGCAGTACTTC. Translation gives CASSYGGPTDEQYF.